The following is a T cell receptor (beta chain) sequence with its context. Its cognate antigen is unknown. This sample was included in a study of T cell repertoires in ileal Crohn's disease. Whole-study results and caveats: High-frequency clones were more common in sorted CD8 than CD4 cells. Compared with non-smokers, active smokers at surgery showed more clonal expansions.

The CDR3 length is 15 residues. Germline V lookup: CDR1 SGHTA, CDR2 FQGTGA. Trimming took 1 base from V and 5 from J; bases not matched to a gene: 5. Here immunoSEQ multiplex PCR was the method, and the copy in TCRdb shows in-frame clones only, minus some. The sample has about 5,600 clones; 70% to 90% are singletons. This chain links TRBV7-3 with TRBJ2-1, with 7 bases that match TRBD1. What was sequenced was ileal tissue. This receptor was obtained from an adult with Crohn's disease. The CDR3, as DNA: TGTGCCAGCAGCTTAAGACAGGGTCAAGACAATGAGCAGTTCTTC. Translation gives CASSLRQGQDNEQFF.